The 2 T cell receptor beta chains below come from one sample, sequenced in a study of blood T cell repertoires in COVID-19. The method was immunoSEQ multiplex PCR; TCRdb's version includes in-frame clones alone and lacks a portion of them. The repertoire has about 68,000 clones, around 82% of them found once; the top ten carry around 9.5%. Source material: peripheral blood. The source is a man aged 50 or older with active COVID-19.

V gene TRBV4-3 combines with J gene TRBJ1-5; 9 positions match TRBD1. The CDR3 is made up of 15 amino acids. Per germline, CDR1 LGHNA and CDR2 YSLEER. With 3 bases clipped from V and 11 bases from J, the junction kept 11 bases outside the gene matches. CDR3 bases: TGCGCCAGCAGCCAGGATCCGGGACAGGGTATGGCCCAGCATTTT. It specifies CASSQDPGQGMAQHF.

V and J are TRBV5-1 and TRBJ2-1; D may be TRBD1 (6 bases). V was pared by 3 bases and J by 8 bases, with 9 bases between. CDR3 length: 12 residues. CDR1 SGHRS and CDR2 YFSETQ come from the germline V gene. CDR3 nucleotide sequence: TGCGCCAGCAGCTCCCAGGGGCATGAGCAGTTCTTC. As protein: CASSSQGHEQFF.